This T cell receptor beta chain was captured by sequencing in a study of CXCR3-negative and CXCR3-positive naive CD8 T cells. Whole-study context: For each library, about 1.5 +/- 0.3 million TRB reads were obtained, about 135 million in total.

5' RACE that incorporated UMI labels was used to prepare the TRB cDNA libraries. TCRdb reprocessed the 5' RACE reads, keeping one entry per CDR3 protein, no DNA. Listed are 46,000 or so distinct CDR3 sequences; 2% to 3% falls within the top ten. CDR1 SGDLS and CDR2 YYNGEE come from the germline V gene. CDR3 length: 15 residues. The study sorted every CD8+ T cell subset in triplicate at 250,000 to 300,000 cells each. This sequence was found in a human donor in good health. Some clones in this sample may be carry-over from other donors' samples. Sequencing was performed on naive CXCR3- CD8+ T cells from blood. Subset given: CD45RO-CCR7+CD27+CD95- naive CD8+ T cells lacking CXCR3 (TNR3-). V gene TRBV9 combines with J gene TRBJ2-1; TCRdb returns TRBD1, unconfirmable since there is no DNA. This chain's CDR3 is CASRPDSASYNEQFF.